The clone carrying this T cell receptor (beta chain) has only a few counts. Germline loops: CDR1 SGDLS, CDR2 YYNGEE. This CDR3 is 20 amino acids long. V was trimmed by 0 bases and J by 0 bases, leaving 22 bases between them. This entry comes from a study of tissue T cells after allogeneic stem cell transplantation. Median post-mortem interval was about 9.8 hours for GI, liver, skin and lymphoid tissues. Assay used: immunoSEQ multiplex PCR; TCRdb lists only in-frame clones, some missing. The data show more than 5,500 clones, just under 80% seen once. The clonotype comes from a male patient at least 60 years old with steroid-refractory graft-versus-host disease after an allogeneic stem cell transplant. Some of the T cells might come from the graft donor. The J gene is TRBJ2-1, the V gene TRBV9; D is perhaps TRBD1 (6 bases). The sequencing here drew on skin, taken at autopsy. The CDR3 is CASSVVSLFGGRDSYNEQFF. DNA for the CDR3: TGTGCCAGCAGCGTAGTAAGTCTTTTTGGGGGCCGGGACTCCTACAATGAGCAGTTCTTC.